Following are 26 T cell receptor beta chains from one sample sequenced in a study of CD8 T cells in ankylosing spondylitis. Whole-study results and caveats: For ankylosing spondylitis blood, a TCR beta motif of seven to nine highly homologous variants appeared characteristic.

For these TCRs, the target antigens are not known. Each CDR3 protein gets one entry after TCRdb re-called the 5' RACE reads with MiXCR. Of 800,000 to 900,000 distinct CDR3 sequences listed, about an eighth are singletons. The sequencing sample was made of blood, either unsorted or a sorted T cell fraction (not recorded which). The receptor source for this set is a male donor with ankylosing spondylitis.

This clonotype was counted many times. The chain combines TRBV20-1 with TRBJ2-7, with D possibly being TRBD1 (5 bases). The germline CDR1 and CDR2 sequences are DFQATT and SNEGSKA (reference sequence). CDR3 length: 13 residues. V was pared by 4 bases and J by 0 bases, with 10 bases between. This CDR3 reads CSATWGNSYEQYF. The CDR3 bases are TGCAGTGCTACATGGGGCAACTCCTACGAGCAGTACTTC.

The rearrangement uses TRBV4-2 and TRBJ1-2; 8 bases are shared with TRBD1. This CDR3 comprises 15 residues. Germline values: CDR1 LGHNA, CDR2 YNFKEQ. V dropped 5 bases and J dropped 6; count of bases not matched to a gene: 11. The CDR3 nucleotides read TGTGCCAGCAGCGTTCAGGGGGCCACAACTAATGGCTACACCTTC. Amino acids: CASSVQGATTNGYTF.

The chain uses TRBV20-1 and TRBJ1-2; possible D gene TRBD1, 6 bases. In germline, CDR1 is DFQATT, CDR2 SNEGSKA (reference sequence). The CDR3 spans 14 residues. V lost 5 bases, J lost 0 bases, and 13 bases lay in between. CDR3 amino acids: CSAGGLLANYGYTF. DNA of the CDR3: TGCAGTGCTGGGGGGCTCTTAGCTAACTATGGCTACACCTTC.

Only a few counts were recorded for this clonotype. This rearrangement joins TRBV30 to TRBJ2-5; D may be TRBD2 (5 bases). Per the germline V gene, CDR1 is GTSNPN and CDR2 is SVGIG (reference sequence). The CDR3 loop spans 16 amino acids. V was cut by 1 base and J by 2 bases, with 17 bases left in between. This CDR3 is CAWSGGFAGTQETQYF. The CDR3 DNA reads TGTGCCTGGAGTGGTGGTTTCGCGGGTACTCAAGAGACCCAGTACTTC.

The chain couples TRBV18 to TRBJ2-1; no clear D. CDR3 length: 14 amino acids. The V gene's germline CDR1 is KGHSH and CDR2 LQKENI. Trimming pared 0 bases from V and 5 bases from J, leaving 8 bases between. CDR3 nucleotide sequence: TGTGCCAGCTCACCACCTCCACGTAACAATGAGCAGTTCTTC. Translated: CASSPPPRNNEQFF.

This clonotype was counted ten times or more. V and J are TRBV25-1 and TRBJ2-3; D is unclear. CDR1 and CDR2 (germline): MGHDK, SYGVNS. The CDR3 covers 13 residues. The ends were cut back, 3 bases at V and 2 bases at J, with 6 bases in the middle. This CDR3 is CASSETNTDTQYF. In DNA, the CDR3 is TGTGCCAGCAGTGAGACGAACACAGATACGCAGTATTTT.

Many counts were recorded for this clonotype. This chain connects TRBV10-3 to TRBJ2-3, with D possibly called TRBD1 or TRBD2 (6 bases each). V was cut by 4 bases and J by 2 bases, with 10 bases left in between. CDR1 is ENHRY and CDR2 is SYGVKD in the germline V gene. The CDR3 runs 14 residues. CDR3 nucleotide sequence: TGTGCCATCAGTGTGCGGGACAACACAGATACGCAGTATTTT. The encoded protein is CAISVRDNTDTQYF.

This clonotype showed up many times. The chain has TRBV20-1 and TRBJ2-2; no definite D call. The CDR3 length is 15 residues. The germline CDR1 and CDR2 sequences are DFQATT and SNEGSKA (reference sequence). Trimming took 2 bases from V and 4 from J, leaving 14 bases between them. DNA for the CDR3: TGCAGTGCTAGATCCAGTTCCGGTGCCACCGGGGAGCTGTTTTTT. This sequence encodes CSARSSSGATGELFF.

Only one count was recorded for this clonotype. This chain connects TRBV5-1 to TRBJ1-6; D is ambiguous. Germline V CDR1 and CDR2: SGHRS, YFSETQ. V was pared by 1 base and J by 6 bases, with 11 bases between. The CDR3 is 15 residues long. DNA for the CDR3: TGCGCCAGCAGCTTGATCGTACAGCCTAATTCACCCCTCCACTTT. Its translation: CASSLIVQPNSPLHF.

J is TRBJ2-3 and V is TRBV7-2; tentatively, D is TRBD2 (5 bases). Germline CDR1 and CDR2: SGHTA and FQGNSA. CDR3 length equals 14 residues. With 1 base removed from V and 8 bases from J, the gap between germline ends came to 13 bases. The CDR3 region has the DNA TGTGCCAGCAGCTTAGGAACTCCACTAGGTACGCAGTATTTT. This encodes CASSLGTPLGTQYF.

In its sample, this clonotype was seen a few times. The rearrangement links TRBV5-1 to TRBJ2-5; TRBD2 aligns across 11 bases. Per the germline V gene, CDR1 is SGHRS and CDR2 is YFSETQ. J gave up 2 bases and V 5 bases, and 14 bases lay outside the gene matches. The CDR3 totals 18 residues. DNA for the CDR3: TGCGCCAGCAGTTGGGGACTAGCGGAAATCCTATTGCAAGAGACCCAGTACTTC. This codes for CASSWGLAEILLQETQYF.

This clonotype was seen a few times. The V call is TRBV7-2, the J call TRBJ2-7; D is uncertain. CDR1 and CDR2 from the germline V gene are SGHTA and FQGNSA. V lost 5 bases to trimming and J lost 3 bases, with 14 bases between them. The CDR3 runs 14 residues. The CDR3 loop reads CASSPGWVFYEQYF. Written as DNA, the CDR3 is TGTGCCAGCAGCCCCGGTTGGGTCTTCTACGAGCAGTACTTC.

This clonotype was seen more than once but under ten times. The V and J genes are TRBV2 and TRBJ2-7; a possible D gene is TRBD2 (5 bases). Trimming removed 4 bases from V and 2 bases from J, with 12 bases in between. The germline CDR1 and CDR2 sequences are SNHLY and FYNNEI. The CDR3 consists of 14 residues. The CDR3: CASSVVRVTYEQYF. The CDR3 coding sequence is TGTGCCAGCAGTGTAGTGCGGGTTACCTACGAGCAGTACTTC.

This clonotype has a count of ten or more. The chain carries TRBV29-1 and TRBJ1-1, with D perhaps TRBD1 (6 bases). Trimming left V 5 bases short and J 3 bases short, with 10 bases between. CDR3 size: 12 residues. The V gene's germline CDR1 is SQVTM and CDR2 ANQGSEA. CDR3 protein: CSVRNRDTEAFF. The CDR3 DNA reads as TGCAGCGTTCGGAACAGGGACACTGAAGCTTTCTTT.

The chain carries TRBV5-1 and TRBJ2-3; D ambiguous. Germline V gives CDR1 SGHRS, CDR2 YFSETQ. The V end was cut by 4 bases, the J end by 1 base, with 13 bases between. This CDR3 spans 15 amino acids. CDR3 loop: CASSIILTGTDTQYF. For the CDR3, the DNA is TGCGCCAGCAGCATCATACTTACCGGCACAGATACGCAGTATTTT.

This clonotype was counted a few times. The chain carries TRBV27 and TRBJ1-5; no clear D gene. The V and J ends lost 2 bases and 2 bases respectively, with 10 bases between them. The germline CDR1 and CDR2 sequences are MNHEY and SMNVEV (reference sequence). The CDR3 extends over 15 amino acids. Here the CDR3 DNA reads TGTGCCAGCAGTTTAAACAGTGGTGGCAATCAGCCCCAGCATTTT. Amino acids: CASSLNSGGNQPQHF.

This clonotype was recorded many times. The rearrangement joins TRBV5-6 to TRBJ2-2, with a weak D call TRBD1 (5 bases). CDR1 SGHDT and CDR2 YYEEEE come from the germline V gene. The CDR3 runs 15 residues. Trimming shortened V by 0 bases and J by 5 bases, and 11 bases separated the two germline ends. The CDR3 sequence is CASSLALGLTGELFF. As DNA, the CDR3 is TGTGCCAGCAGCTTGGCCCTGGGGCTGACCGGGGAGCTGTTTTTT.

This clonotype was recorded a few times. The CDR3 DNA sequence: TGTGCCAGCAGCTTAAGGACTCCGTCCCATGGGTATGGCTACACCTTC. Protein sequence: CASSLRTPSHGYGYTF. This rearrangement joins TRBV7-9 to TRBJ1-2; no clear D gene. Germline V gene data show CDR1 as SEHNR and CDR2 as FQNEAQ (reference sequence). CDR3 size: 16 residues. Trimming cost V 2 bases and J 5 bases, with 18 bases left between them.

The chain carries TRBV20-1 and TRBJ2-3; D may be TRBD1 or TRBD2 (5 bases each). Trimming removed 1 base from V and 7 bases from J, with 15 bases in between. CDR3 length equals 14 residues. Per the germline V gene, CDR1 is DFQATT and CDR2 is SNEGSKA (reference sequence). CDR3 DNA: TGCAGTGCTAGAGGTGGTTTTGGGGGAAATACGCAGTATTTT. As protein: CSARGGFGGNTQYF.

This clonotype was observed at least ten times. V usage is TRBV20-1 and J usage is TRBJ2-1; tentative D call: TRBD1 (5 bases). The V and J ends lost 4 bases and 1 base respectively, with 8 bases between them. The CDR3 totals 13 residues. Germline loops: CDR1 DFQATT, CDR2 SNEGSKA (reference sequence). DNA for the CDR3: TGCAGTGCTACCAGGGTATCCTACAATGAGCAGTTCTTC. This codes for CSATRVSYNEQFF.

This clonotype was seen repeatedly, ten times or more. The chain carries TRBV5-1 and TRBJ2-1, with D unclear. The V end lost 5 bases, the J end lost 0 bases, and 12 bases lay between the germline ends. This CDR3 contains 15 residues. Germline CDR1 SGHRS, CDR2 YFSETQ. The CDR3 region has the DNA TGCGCCAGCAGACAAGCGCTGAGCTCCTACAATGAGCAGTTCTTC. Translation gives CASRQALSSYNEQFF. The complete variable domain, with remaining parts taken from reference TRBV5-1 and TRBJ2-1, reads KAGVTQTPRYLIKTRGQQVTLSCSPISGHRSVSWYQQTPGQGLQFLFEYFSETQRNKGNFPGRFSGRQFSNSRSEMNVSTLELGDSALYLCASRQALSSYNEQFFGPGTRLTVL.

The chain is built from TRBV5-5 and TRBJ1-2, with D unresolved. The CDR3 extends over 16 amino acids. Germline CDR1 reads SGHKS; CDR2 reads YYEKEE (reference sequence). V lost 0 bases and J 3 bases, leaving 15 bases between the germline ends. The CDR3 sequence is CASSLGVEQAHYGYTF. The CDR3 bases are TGTGCCAGCAGCTTGGGGGTTGAGCAGGCTCACTATGGCTACACCTTC. The complete variable domain, with remaining parts taken from reference TRBV5-5 and TRBJ1-2, reads DAGVTQSPTHLIKTRGQQVTLRCSPISGHKSVSWYQQVLGQGPQFIFQYYEKEERGRGNFPDRFSARQFPNYSSELNVNALLLGDSALYLCASSLGVEQAHYGYTFGSGTRLTVV.

This sequence joins TRBV6-1 and TRBJ2-1, with 12 bases lining up with TRBD2. The CDR3 length is 15 residues. Losses at the gene ends were 6 bases for V and 0 bases for J; bases not matched to a gene: 0. Germline CDR1 reads MNHNS; CDR2 reads SASEGT. CDR3 loop: CASRGLAGSYNEQFF. CDR3 in DNA: TGTGCCAGCAGGGGACTAGCGGGCTCCTACAATGAGCAGTTCTTC.

This clonotype came up a few times. The chain couples TRBV6-1 to TRBJ2-1; TRBD2 is a possible D gene (6 bases). This CDR3 has 15 residues. V gave up 5 bases and J gave up 10 bases, with 21 bases separating them. Per germline, CDR1 MNHNS and CDR2 SASEGT. CDR3: CASSLRDSRHVEQFF. The CDR3 DNA reads TGTGCCAGCAGTCTCCGGGACTCCCGACACGTCGAGCAGTTCTTC.

The rearrangement joins TRBV7-9 to TRBJ1-4, with 7 bases aligning to TRBD1. Germline V gives CDR1 SEHNR, CDR2 FQNEAQ (reference sequence). V lost 5 bases and J lost 4; bases outside the gene matches: 7. The CDR3 loop spans 15 amino acids. CDR3 DNA sequence: TGTGCCAGCAGCCTGACGGGACAGCTTAATGAAAAACTGTTTTTT. Protein product: CASSLTGQLNEKLFF.

This clonotype was counted at least ten times. The V call is TRBV20-1, the J call TRBJ2-5, with 9 bases aligning to TRBD2. From germline, CDR1 is DFQATT and CDR2 SNEGSKA (reference sequence). The ends lost 6 bases at V and 4 bases at J; junction bases unmatched: 9. The CDR3 covers 14 residues. The CDR3 is CSAPSGGPRETQYF. Written as DNA, the CDR3 is TGCAGTGCACCGAGCGGGGGGCCGCGAGAGACCCAGTACTTC.